This paragraph covers one T cell receptor (beta chain) sequence. Its specific antigen is unknown. No much larger clone is present one base from it, and per-base qualities are unavailable. TCRbeta CDR3 regions were amplified from genomic DNA using the immunoSEQ Assay, a bias-controlled multiplex PCR. The authors' analysis ran thus. Within the assay, amplification of reference gene primers was used to estimate how many nucleated cells each sample contained. Sequence reads were collapsed and filtered to measure the absolute abundance of every unique TCRbeta CDR3 rearrangement. Productive Simpson clonality was computed per sample as the square root of Simpson's diversity index over productive rearrangements. TCRdb provides this immuneACCESS table in a form limited to in-frame rearrangements. Some clones are lacking; in checked studies, under half of them reflect an unresolved V gene, and why the rest are absent is not known. V and J calls and clone size follow that table, whereas D and trimming were derived from the DNA. The sample table shows 90,000 to 100,000 clones, and 81% are seen once. Roughly a tenth of the sample rests with the top ten.

This sample is part of a study of blood T cell repertoires in COVID-19 (TCRdb year 2020). General notes on the study: Samples covering the acute and convalescent phases of COVID-19 were provided by collaborators in the United States, Italy and Spain. Where available, HLA class I and class II types were taken from metadata supplied by the sample provider and were not determined by assay-based typing. A de-identified subject ID, COVID-19 status, age in years and sex were almost always included in the sample metadata. The prospective study material was composed of cDNA or gDNA derived from T cells, B-cell-depleted T cells, or PBMCs. Subjects who had been exposed to COVID-19, were actively infected with it, or had recovered from it provided the deeply sampled blood TCRbeta repertoires that made up the dataset. Samples came from the ongoing ImmuneRACE study (first 160 participants) plus 1,254 subjects from 6 global collaborators. The repertoires were made available in a free public database intended to serve as a resource for research on the immune response to SARS-CoV-2. Study-wide conclusions, independent of this receptor: The amount of clinical and demographic metadata varied by source and participant and was provided uncurated.

Each collaborating institution followed its own protocols to collect whole blood in K2EDTA tubes. Collaborator samples were shipped for TCRbeta analysis as frozen whole blood, isolated PBMCs, or DNA extracted from either sample type. The sample was peripheral blood. This receptor was obtained from a woman aged 80 or over with acute or convalescent COVID-19.

Here the CDR3 is given as CASSSGLAGRTGELFF. The sequence in DNA is TGTGCCAGCAGCTCTGGACTAGCGGGCCGCACCGGGGAGCTGTTTTTT. The chain is made from TRBV5-4 and TRBJ2-2; the central 11 bases match TRBD2. CDR1 and CDR2, per the germline V gene (reference sequence), are SGHNT and YYREEE. Trimmed from V: 3 bases; trimmed from J: 4 bases; junction bases lacking a gene match: 5. From the cysteine up to the phenylalanine, the CDR3 has a length of 16 residues. Only the CDR3 DNA is retained, 48 bases long and in frame from the first base.